The source of this T cell receptor beta chain is a study of CD8 T cells in Susac syndrome. RNA, at roughly 0.45 to 1 ug, was reverse transcribed with random hexamers. Across 54 Vbeta and 13 Jbeta, immunoSEQ multiplex PCR amplified TCR beta CDR3. TCRdb called the immunoSEQ multiplex PCR reads again in MiXCR, with one record for every CDR3 protein. The sample contains 200,000 or so distinct CDR3 sequences, roughly 96% of which appear only once. Between the trimmed V and J ends, which lost 4 bases and 7 bases, there was a span of 10 bases. The germline gives CDR1 SGHTA, CDR2 FQGTGA. The CDR3 spans 12 residues. TEMRA cells underwent FACS enrichment and CD8+ and CD4+ T cells underwent negative isolation.

The chain has TRBV7-3 and TRBJ2-5; no reliable D call. The receptor's source is a human donor with multiple sclerosis. The specimen sequenced was CD4+ T cells from PBMCs. The CDR3 nucleotides are TGTGCCAGCAGCTCCCCGCCAGGGACCCAGTACTTC. This translates into CASSSPPGTQYF.